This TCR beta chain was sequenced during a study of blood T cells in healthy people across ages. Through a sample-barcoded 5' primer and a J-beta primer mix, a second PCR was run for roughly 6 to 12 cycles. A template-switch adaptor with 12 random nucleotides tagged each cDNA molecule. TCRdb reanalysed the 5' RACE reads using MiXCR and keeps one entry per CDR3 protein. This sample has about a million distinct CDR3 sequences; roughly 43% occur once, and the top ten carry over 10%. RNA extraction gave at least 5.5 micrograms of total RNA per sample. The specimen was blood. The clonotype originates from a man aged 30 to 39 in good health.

The CDR3 protein is CASLQGGTQYF. The CDR3 DNA reads as TGTGCCAGCCTCCAGGGAGGTACGCAGTATTTT. The chain joins TRBV28 to TRBJ2-3; D might be TRBD2 (6 bases). V lost 8 bases to trimming and J lost 8 bases, with 11 bases between them. Germline CDR1 is MDHEN and CDR2 is SYDVKM. This CDR3 is built from 11 residues. Drawing the rest from reference TRBV28 and TRBJ2-3, the complete variable domain is DVKVTQSSRYLVKRTGEKVFLECVQDMDHENMFWYRQDPGLGLRLIYFSYDVKMKEKGDIPEGYSVSREKKERFSLILESASTNQTSMYLCASLQGGTQYFGPGTRLTVL.